Listed here is a single T cell receptor beta chain. Its antigen is not known. This CDR3 has 16 amino acids. Per germline, CDR1 SEHNR and CDR2 FQNEAQ (reference sequence). V shed 5 bases and J 2 bases; nucleotides not matched to a gene: 9. The sample belongs to a study of siplizumab effects on memory and regulatory T cells. Sequenced by immunoSEQ multiplex PCR; TCRdb stores in-frame clones only, minus some. The sample comprises 55,000 to 70,000 clones, over 85% of which are singletons, and about 40% rests with the top ten. General study results and limits: Apparently more diverse than memory cells, naive T cells also seemed major alloresponse contributors. Few alloreactive clones mapped to unstimulated subsets.

Sequenced sample: CD8+ T cells sorted from blood. The chain couples TRBV7-9 to TRBJ2-7; 10 bases map to TRBD1. The sequence was obtained from a human donor in good health. This CDR3 reads CASSARQGARAYEQYF. The CDR3 bases are TGTGCCAGCAGCGCAAGACAGGGGGCAAGGGCCTACGAGCAGTACTTC.